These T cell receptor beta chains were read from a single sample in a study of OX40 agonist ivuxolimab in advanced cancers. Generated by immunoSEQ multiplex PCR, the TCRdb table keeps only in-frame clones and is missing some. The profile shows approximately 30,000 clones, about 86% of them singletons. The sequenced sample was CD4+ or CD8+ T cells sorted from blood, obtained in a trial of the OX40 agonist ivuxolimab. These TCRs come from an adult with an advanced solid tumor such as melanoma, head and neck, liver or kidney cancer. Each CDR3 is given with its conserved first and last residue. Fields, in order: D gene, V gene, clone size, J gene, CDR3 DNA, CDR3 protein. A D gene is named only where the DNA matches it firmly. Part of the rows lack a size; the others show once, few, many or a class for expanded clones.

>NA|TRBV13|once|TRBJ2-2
TGTGCCAGCTCCGCGGGTCTGGGCACCGGGGAGCTGTTTTTT
CASSAGLGTGELFF
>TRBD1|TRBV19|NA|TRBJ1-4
TGTGCCAGTAGTTCCAGGGGGACGGATGAAAAACTGTTTTTT
CASSSRGTDEKLFF
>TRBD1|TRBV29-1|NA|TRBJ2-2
TGCAGCGTTATCCTGGACAGGGCCCCCGGGGAGCTGTTTTTT
CSVILDRAPGELFF
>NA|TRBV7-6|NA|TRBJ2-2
TGTGCCAGCAGCCCGATTGGATCAACCGGGGAGCTGTTTTTT
CASSPIGSTGELFF
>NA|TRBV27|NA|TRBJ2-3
TGTGCCAGCACTGGCACAGATACGCAGTATTTT
CASTGTDTQYF
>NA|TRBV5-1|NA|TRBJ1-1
TGCGCCAGCAGCTTGGAGTTTGGGAACACTGAAGCTTTCTTT
CASSLEFGNTEAFF
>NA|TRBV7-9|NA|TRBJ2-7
TGTGCCAGCAGCTTAGTCCAAGGCTCCTCCGAGCAGTACTTC
CASSLVQGSSEQYF
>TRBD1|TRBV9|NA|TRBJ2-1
TGTGCCAGCAGCGTATCGGGACAGACTCACAATGAGCAGTTCTTC
CASSVSGQTHNEQFF
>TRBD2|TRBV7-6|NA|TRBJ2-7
TGTGCCAGCAGCTTAGGGATGGTGGCGGGAGGGATCGAGCAGTACTTC
CASSLGMVAGGIEQYF
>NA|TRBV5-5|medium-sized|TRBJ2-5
TGTGCCAGCGGCCCCGCTGGAGACGGCCAAGAGACCCAGTACTTC
CASGPAGDGQETQYF
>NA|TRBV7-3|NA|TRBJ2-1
TGTGCCAGCAGCTTAAACTACCCCGGAGGGCCCTCAGGGGAGCAGTTCTTC
CASSLNYPGGPSGEQFF
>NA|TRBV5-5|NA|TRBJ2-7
TGTGCCAGCAGCTTGTCTTTGTACGAGCAGTACTTC
CASSLSLYEQYF
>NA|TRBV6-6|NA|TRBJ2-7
TGTGCCAGCGTTGGCGGAAAAGGTTACGAGCAGTACTTC
CASVGGKGYEQYF
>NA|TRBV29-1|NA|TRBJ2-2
TGCAGCGTCGGGACCGGGAACACCGGGGAGCTGTTTTTT
CSVGTGNTGELFF
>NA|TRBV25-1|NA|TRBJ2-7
TGTGCCAGCAGTGAAGGCTACGAGCAGTACTTC
CASSEGYEQYF
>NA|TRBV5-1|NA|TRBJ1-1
TGCGCCAGCAGCTTGAGTTCTCAGAGGTCGGACACTGAAGCTTTCTTT
CASSLSSQRSDTEAFF
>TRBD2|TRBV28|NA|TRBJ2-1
TGTGCCAGCAGTTTTCTCATTAGCGGGGACAATGAGCAGTTCTTC
CASSFLISGDNEQFF
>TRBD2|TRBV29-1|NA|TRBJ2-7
TGCAGCGTTGAAATCGCTCTGACTAGCGGGAGTAGGTACGAGCAGTACTTC
CSVEIALTSGSRYEQYF
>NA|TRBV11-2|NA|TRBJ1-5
TGTGCCAGCAGCTTAGACCGGGACCCCCAGTATACCCAGCATTTT
CASSLDRDPQYTQHF
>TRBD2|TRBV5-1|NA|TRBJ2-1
TGCGCCAGCAGCCATAGCGGGAGTTCCTACAATGAGCAGTTCTTC
CASSHSGSSYNEQFF
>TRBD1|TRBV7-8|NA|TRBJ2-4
TGTGCCAGCAGCTTAGACGGGACAGGGAGAGACATTCAGTACTTC
CASSLDGTGRDIQYF
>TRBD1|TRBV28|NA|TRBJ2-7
TGTGCCAGCAGTTGGTACGGGACAGACCTCTACGAGCAGTACTTC
CASSWYGTDLYEQYF
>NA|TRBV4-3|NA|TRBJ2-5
TGCGCCAGCAGCCAAGATTTTGCTTGGGGGCTTTCGAGCCAAGAGACCCAGTACTTC
CASSQDFAWGLSSQETQYF
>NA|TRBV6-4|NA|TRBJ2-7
TGTGCCAGCAGTGAAGACTCCGGGCCCTCCTACGAGCAGTACTTC
CASSEDSGPSYEQYF
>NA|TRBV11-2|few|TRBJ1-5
TGTGCCAGCAGCTTAGCAGGGGGCAATCAGCCCCAGCATTTT
CASSLAGGNQPQHF
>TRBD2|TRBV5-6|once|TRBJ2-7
TGTGCCAGCAGCTCCCGACTAGCGGGAGGCCGCAGTACCTACGAGCAGTACTTC
CASSSRLAGGRSTYEQYF
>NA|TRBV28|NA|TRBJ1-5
TGTGCCAGCAGTTTAACCAGGAATAGCAATCAGCCCCAGCATTTT
CASSLTRNSNQPQHF
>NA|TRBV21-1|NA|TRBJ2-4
TGTGCCAGCAGCAAAGGACAGAAGTACTTC
CASSKGQKYF
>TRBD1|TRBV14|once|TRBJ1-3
TGTGCCAGCAGACGTGCGGGACAGGGGGGAAACACCATATATTTT
CASRRAGQGGNTIYF
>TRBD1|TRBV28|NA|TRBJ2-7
TGTGCCAGCAGTTTAAGGGGGACAGGATACTACGAGCAGTACTTC
CASSLRGTGYYEQYF
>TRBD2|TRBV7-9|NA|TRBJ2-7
TGTGCCAGCAGCCCCCGGGAGGGCCCCTACGAGCAGTACTTC
CASSPREGPYEQYF
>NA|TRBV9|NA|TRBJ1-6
TGTGCCAGCAGCTCCGGGGGGAATTCACCCCTCCACTTT
CASSSGGNSPLHF
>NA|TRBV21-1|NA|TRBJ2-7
TGTGCCAGCAGCAAAGGTAGCAACAGGGGGTATTACGAGCAGTACTTC
CASSKGSNRGYYEQYF
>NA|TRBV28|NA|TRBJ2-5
TGTGCCAGCAGTCTTCCAGGGGTTCAAGAGACCCAGTACTTC
CASSLPGVQETQYF
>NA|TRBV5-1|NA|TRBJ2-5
TGCGCCAGCAGCCCCCCGACAGAGTACCAAGAGACCCAGTACTTC
CASSPPTEYQETQYF
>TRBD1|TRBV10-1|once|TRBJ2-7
TGCGCCAGCAGTGAGGACCAGGGGGCAAGGGAGCAGTACTTC
CASSEDQGAREQYF
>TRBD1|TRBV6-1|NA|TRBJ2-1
TGTGCCAGCAGACCCGGGACACACAGGGGTGAGCAGTTCTTC
CASRPGTHRGEQFF
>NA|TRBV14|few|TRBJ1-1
TGTGCCAGCAGCCAAGTGATGAACACTGAAGCTTTCTTT
CASSQVMNTEAFF
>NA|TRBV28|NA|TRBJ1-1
TGTGCCAGCAGTAGTTTTTTGCAGATGAACACTGAAGCTTTCTTT
CASSSFLQMNTEAFF
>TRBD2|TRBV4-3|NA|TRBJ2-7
TGCGCCAGCAGCCAAGAGACTAGCGGAGCCTACGAGCAGTACTTC
CASSQETSGAYEQYF